This T cell receptor (beta chain) was sequenced during a study of T cell changes during pregnancy in multiple sclerosis. The V gene's germline CDR1 is MRHNA and CDR2 SNTAGT. V was cut by 6 bases and J by 9 bases, with 9 bases left in between. The CDR3 is 11 amino acids. This clone was observed a single time. TCRdb's copy holds only in-frame clones and misses some; the assay was immunoSEQ multiplex PCR. The sample lists about 130,000 clones, less than 97% occurring once. The source is a female donor with multiple sclerosis, enrolled in a pregnancy study. The sequencing here drew on peripheral blood, taken after pregnancy. The chain carries TRBV6-4 and TRBJ2-1, with unresolved D. The CDR3 reads CASRDRGEQFF. Here the CDR3 DNA reads TGTGCCAGCAGGGACCGAGGTGAGCAGTTCTTC.